The 24 T cell receptor beta chains listed next were all sequenced from one sample in a study of graft-versus-host responses after intestinal transplantation (dated by TCRdb to the early 2020s). Library preparation employed the immunoSEQ multiplex PCR assay. Entries here come from immuneACCESS through TCRdb and include only in-frame sequences with V and J called. Some clones fail to appear in such tables; in the studies checked, an unresolved V gene covers under half of the shortfall, and the cause of the remainder is unknown. Across this sample there are 8,000 to 10,000 clones, with 27% seen only once. Less than 5.5% of the sample is held by the ten biggest clonotypes. The time point tag for this specimen amounts to: cells obtained before transplantation from donor or recipient. In the mixed lymphocyte reactions, roughly 200,000 CFSE-labeled pre-transplant responders were plated with roughly 200,000 irradiated violet-dye-labeled stimulators and cultured for 5 to 6 days.

This material consisted of alloreactive CD8+ T cells from a mixed lymphocyte reaction culture, taken before transplantation. In the paper's terms, the cell subset or site label means: CFSE-low proliferating T cells sorted from roughly six-day pre-transplant mixed lymphocyte reaction (GvH or HvG direction). These receptors originate from a human patient who was an organ donor for intestinal transplantation.

This chain uses TRBV10-3 with TRBJ2-7; 10 bases are shared with TRBD1. CDR1 ENHRY and CDR2 SYGVKD come from the germline V gene. V shed 1 base and J 5 bases; nucleotides not matched to a gene: 5. The CDR3 is 15 residues long. CDR3 in amino acids: CAISEFRDRGDEQYF. Written as DNA, the CDR3 is TGTGCCATCAGTGAGTTTCGGGACAGGGGTGACGAGCAGTACTTC.

This clone came up a few times. The chain uses TRBV30 and TRBJ2-5, with 8 bases aligning to TRBD2. This CDR3 spans 13 amino acids. Germline trimming cut 5 bases from V and 5 bases from J; bases unmatched to any gene: 7. Germline loops: CDR1 GTSNPN, CDR2 SVGIG (reference sequence). The CDR3 DNA reads TGTGCCTGGGAGAGCGGGGGCGATGAGACCCAGTACTTC. Translating gives CAWESGGDETQYF. Combining the CDR3 with reference TRBV30 and TRBJ2-5 gives the whole variable domain SQTIHQWPATLVQPVGSPLSLECTVEGTSNPNLYWYRQAAGRGLQLLFYSVGIGQISSEVPQNLSASRPQDRQFILSSKKLLLSDSGFYLCAWESGGDETQYFGPGTRLLVL.

As concerns this clone: The junction differs from germline at one of its ends, possibly a read error. CDR3 protein: CASSLAGGPYEQYF. The CDR3 DNA sequence: TGTGCCAGCAGCCTAGCGGGGGGGCCATACGAGCAGTACTTC. The V gene is TRBV7-9, the J gene TRBJ2-7; the match to TRBD2 covers 12 bases. CDR1 is SEHNR, CDR2 FQNEAQ, per germline (reference sequence). The CDR3 spans 14 residues. Variable domain in full (rest from reference TRBV7-9 and TRBJ2-7): DTGVSQNPRHKITKRGQNVTFRCDPISEHNRLYWYRQTLGQGPEFLTYFQNEAQLEKSRLLSDRFSAERPKGSFSTLEIQRTEQGDSAMYLCASSLAGGPYEQYFGPGTRLTVT.

Remarks on this clone: A much larger clonotype is one base distant, so this may be a read error. This chain links TRBV5-6 with TRBJ2-4; D is uncertain. Per the germline V gene, CDR1 is SGHDT and CDR2 is YYEEEE. The CDR3 totals 17 residues. V was cut by 0 bases and J by 0 bases, with 13 bases left in between. For the CDR3, the DNA is TGTGCCAGCAGCTTGGGCAAAGGATGGGTAGCCAAAAACATTCAGTACTTC. Translation gives CASSLGKGWVAKNIQYF.

This clone came up a few times. J is TRBJ2-7 and V is TRBV4-3; 9 positions match TRBD1. V shed 2 bases and J 8 bases; nucleotides not matched to a gene: 13. The CDR3 loop spans 16 amino acids. Germline V lookup: CDR1 LGHNA, CDR2 YSLEER. CDR3 region: CASSQQDGTGRGKQYF. CDR3 nucleotides: TGCGCCAGCAGCCAACAAGATGGGACAGGGCGGGGGAAGCAGTACTTC.

This clone came up a few times. A much bigger clone sits one base away, suggesting this may be a read error. The V gene is TRBV6-9, the J gene TRBJ2-7; 7 nucleotides line up with TRBD1. The length of the CDR3 is 13 residues. Germline loops: CDR1 MNHGY, CDR2 SVAAGI. V dropped 4 bases and J dropped 2; count of bases not matched to a gene: 2. The CDR3, as DNA: TGTGCCAGCAGTTTGGGACAGCCCTACGAGCAGTACTTC. It is translated as CASSLGQPYEQYF.

The genes are TRBV28 and TRBJ1-5; 7 bases are a match to TRBD1. The CDR3 loop spans 14 amino acids. Germline CDR1 MDHEN, CDR2 SYDVKM. The J segment lost 0 bases and the V segment lost 5 bases, leaving 1 base of the junction unmatched. The CDR3 region is CASSGTASNQPQHF. The CDR3 region has the DNA TGTGCCAGCAGTGGGACAGCTAGCAATCAGCCCCAGCATTTT.

Remarks on this clone: A read error may account for a junction end that differs from germline. The J gene is TRBJ1-4, the V gene TRBV19; D might be TRBD1 (6 bases). CDR3 length equals 14 residues. The germline V gene encodes CDR1 LNHDA and CDR2 SQIVND (reference sequence). The CDR3 is CASSIDPRGGKTVF. The CDR3 nucleotides read TGTGCCAGTAGTATAGATCCCAGGGGAGGAAAAACTGTTTTT.

This clone was picked up a small number of times. V gene TRBV13 combines with J gene TRBJ2-7; weak D call: TRBD2 (6 bases). The germline V gene encodes CDR1 PRHDT and CDR2 FYEKMQ (reference sequence). V was shortened by 5 bases and J by 3 bases, with 11 bases between the two germline ends. The CDR3 consists of 13 residues. Here the CDR3 DNA reads TGTGCCAGCAGCCGGGGACTCTTCTACGAGCAGTACTTC. Translating gives CASSRGLFYEQYF.

The chain carries TRBV4-3 and TRBJ1-1; TRBD1 might be the D (5 bases). V was shortened by 1 base and J by 4 bases, with 10 bases between the two germline ends. The V gene's germline CDR1 is LGHNA and CDR2 YSLEER. The CDR3 totals 14 residues. CDR3 loop: CASSQVRGGTEAFF. The CDR3 DNA sequence: TGCGCCAGCAGCCAAGTTAGGGGTGGCACTGAAGCTTTCTTT.

The rearrangement joins TRBV6-6 to TRBJ1-2, with a weak D call TRBD1 (6 bases). V dropped 2 bases and J dropped 0 bases, with 13 bases sitting between them. CDR1 MNHNY and CDR2 SVGAGI come from the germline V gene (reference sequence). This CDR3 region has 16 residues. The CDR3 reads CASSYLQGGTNYGYTF. In nucleotides, the CDR3 is TGTGCCAGCAGTTACCTACAGGGAGGAACTAACTATGGCTACACCTTC.

V is TRBV4-1 and J is TRBJ2-2; no reliable D call. The CDR3 extends over 12 amino acids. V was shortened by 2 bases and J by 5 bases, with 3 bases between the two germline ends. The germline V gene has CDR1 MGHRA and CDR2 YSYEKL. The CDR3 DNA sequence: TGCGCCAGCAGCCAATCTACCGGGGAGCTGTTTTTT. Translation gives CASSQSTGELFF.

This clone was seen more than once but under ten times. J is TRBJ2-3 and V is TRBV9, with 9 bases fitting TRBD2. Germline CDR1 SGDLS, CDR2 YYNGEE. The V gene end was trimmed by 0 bases and the J gene end by 5 bases; junction bases not matched to a gene: 1. This CDR3 contains 14 residues. This CDR3 reads CASSVVAGVDTQYF. The DNA of the CDR3 is TGTGCCAGCAGCGTAGTAGCGGGGGTAGATACGCAGTATTTT.

The V call is TRBV30, the J call TRBJ2-5; TRBD1 matches at 7 bases. The J segment lost 7 bases and the V segment lost 4 bases, leaving 12 bases of the junction unmatched. Germline CDR1 and CDR2: GTSNPN and SVGIG (reference sequence). The CDR3 covers 14 residues. CDR3 DNA: TGTGCCTGGACCTTAGGGACAGCCGAAGGGACCCAGTACTTC. It yields the protein CAWTLGTAEGTQYF.

This clone was counted only a few times. The genes are TRBV27 and TRBJ2-7; weak D call: TRBD1 (5 bases). The length of the CDR3 is 14 residues. The V gene's germline CDR1 is MNHEY and CDR2 SMNVEV (reference sequence). The V gene lost 2 bases and the J gene lost 0 bases, with 8 bases spanning the gap. CDR3 DNA sequence: TGTGCCAGCAGTTTAATAGGACACTCCTACGAGCAGTACTTC. The encoded protein is CASSLIGHSYEQYF.

This clone turned up a few times. The chain links TRBV2 to TRBJ2-7, with 11 bases matching TRBD2. CDR3 length: 16 amino acids. CDR1 is SNHLY and CDR2 is FYNNEI in the germline V gene. V was pared by 9 bases and J by 6 bases, with 16 bases of the junction left unmatched. The CDR3 sequence is CASIGAKTSGEGEQYF. For the CDR3, the DNA is TGTGCCAGTATCGGGGCGAAGACTAGCGGGGAGGGCGAGCAGTACTTC. The full variable domain, rest sourced from reference TRBV2 and TRBJ2-7, is EPEVTQTPSHQVTQMGQEVILRCVPISNHLYFYWYRQILGQKVEFLVSFYNNEISEKSEIFDDQFSVERPDGSNFTLKIRSTKLEDSAMYFCASIGAKTSGEGEQYFGPGTRLTVT.

The chain couples TRBV10-1 to TRBJ2-4; D unresolved. This CDR3 has 19 amino acids. V shed 6 bases and J shed 1 base, with 25 bases lying between them. CDR1 and CDR2 (germline): WNHNN, SYGVQD (reference sequence). The chain's CDR3 is CASSFPRAIREFAKNIQYF. DNA for the CDR3: TGCGCCAGCAGCTTCCCCCGAGCCATCAGAGAGTTTGCCAAAAACATTCAGTACTTC.

This clone is termed medium-sized (0.01 to 0.1%). The gene calls are TRBV7-9 and TRBJ2-7, with 7 bases fitting TRBD1. Germline values: CDR1 SEHNR, CDR2 FQNEAQ (reference sequence). After removal of 1 base from V and 4 bases from J, the junction contained 7 bases not matched to a gene. The CDR3 consists of 15 residues. CDR3 protein: CASSLGQGATYEQYF. The CDR3 DNA follows: TGTGCCAGCAGCTTAGGACAGGGCGCCACTTACGAGCAGTACTTC. Looking up the rest from reference TRBV7-9 and TRBJ2-7 gives the full variable domain: DTGVSQNPRHKITKRGQNVTFRCDPISEHNRLYWYRQTLGQGPEFLTYFQNEAQLEKSRLLSDRFSAERPKGSFSTLEIQRTEQGDSAMYLCASSLGQGATYEQYFGPGTRLTVT.

By share, this clone counts as medium-sized. Germline and junction disagree at one end, which may indicate a read error. The chain links TRBV5-1 to TRBJ1-5, with D hard to call. This CDR3 has 15 amino acids. Germline CDR1 is SGHRS and CDR2 is YFSETQ. The CDR3 nucleotides are TGCGCCAGCAGCCCCCACTTTGTTAGCGATCAGCCCCAGCATTTT. It yields the protein CASSPHFVSDQPQHF.

This clone is a singleton in its sample. The V call is TRBV12-5, the J call TRBJ2-7; a possible D gene is TRBD1 (5 bases). Trimming took off 6 bases at V and 0 bases at J, with 6 bases between the two ends. Germline-derived CDR1 and CDR2 are LGHNT and FRNRAP. The CDR3 contains 12 residues. In DNA, the CDR3 is TGTGCTAGTGGCGACAGCTCCTACGAGCAGTACTTC. It is translated as CASGDSSYEQYF. The variable domain in full, with the rest retrieved from reference TRBV12-5 and TRBJ2-7, is DARVTQTPRHKVTEMGQEVTMRCQPILGHNTVFWYRQTMMQGLELLAYFRNRAPLDDSGMPKDRFSAEMPDATLATLKIQPSEPRDSAVYFCASGDSSYEQYFGPGTRLTVT.

This clone was recorded a few times. The rearrangement uses TRBV7-1 and TRBJ2-2, with 8 bases identical to TRBD2. TRBV7-1 is annotated as an ORF whose role is uncertain. The CDR3 contains 14 residues. V was clipped by 4 bases and J by 2 bases; unmatched bases: 0. In DNA form, the CDR3 reads TGTGCCAGCAGCTTAGCGGGAAACACCGGGGAGCTGTTTTTT. Its translation: CASSLAGNTGELFF.

This sequence joins TRBV19 and TRBJ2-1; maybe TRBD2 (6 bases). The CDR3 length is 14 residues. Germline V gene sequence: CDR1 LNHDA, CDR2 SQIVND (reference sequence). V was clipped by 2 bases and J by 7 bases, with 12 bases between them. CDR3 DNA: TGTGCCAGTAGTATATTGACGGGAGTAAATGAGCAGTTCTTC. Translating gives CASSILTGVNEQFF.

The chain combines TRBV12-2 with TRBJ2-3; TRBD2 was called by the table and not checked on the DNA. TRBV12-2 is assigned pseudogene status. The CDR3 sequence is 16 residues long. The CDR3 loop reads CASRLAGLAGTDTQYF. The CDR3 region has the DNA TGTGCAAGTCGCTTAGCGGGACTAGCGGGCACAGATACGCAGTATTTT.

The V call is TRBV2, the J call TRBJ2-1, with 10 bases that match TRBD2. This CDR3 is built from 16 residues. Germline-derived CDR1 and CDR2 are SNHLY and FYNNEI. J gave up 7 bases and V 3 bases, and 9 bases lay outside the gene matches. The CDR3 DNA reads as TGTGCCAGCAGTGATTACCAGCGGGAGGGGAGGAATGAGCAGTTCTTC. Translating it yields CASSDYQREGRNEQFF.